The 20 T cell receptor beta chains in this list originate from one sample, sequenced in a study of metastatic and nonmetastatic thyroid tumors (dated by TCRdb to about 2020). None of the patients had been given any treatment before thyroid surgery. Libraries came from PCR. Sequencer: Illumina HiSeq 4000. TCRdb trimmed public reads at Q25 via fastp, called clones via MiXCR and kept in-frame beta chains. This sample is represented by under 6,500 clones; approximately 35% of them were singletons. 26% of the sample comes from the top ten. The sequencing input was adjacent normal tissue. Receptors were obtained from a male donor with papillary thyroid cancer or a benign thyroid nodule (not recorded which). Some clones in this sample may be carry-over from other donors' samples.

Judged by abundance, this clone is large. The chain is built from TRBV27 and TRBJ1-1; D is perhaps TRBD1 (5 bases). This CDR3 is built from 16 residues. CDR1 and CDR2 from the germline V gene are MNHEY and SMNVEV (reference sequence). Deletions cut 5 bases from V and 0 bases from J, with 16 bases between. The CDR3 nucleotides read TGTGCCAGCAGTCGTTTGTCCGGGACTGTGAACACTGAAGCTTTCTTT. It encodes CASSRLSGTVNTEAFF.

In its sample, this clone was seen many times. The chain is built from TRBV28 and TRBJ2-7; unclear D gene. V dropped 4 bases and J dropped 3 bases, with 16 bases sitting between them. The CDR3 extends over 15 amino acids. Looked up from germline, CDR1 is MDHEN and CDR2 is SYDVKM. CDR3 bases: TGTGCCAGCAGTTCCTTGGGCCCTCAACACTACGAGCAGTACTTC. It encodes CASSSLGPQHYEQYF.

Sample share makes this clone large (0.1 to 1%). V is TRBV6-1 and J is TRBJ2-1; D is ambiguous. V shed 0 bases and J shed 6 bases, with 18 bases lying between them. This CDR3 spans 17 amino acids. CDR1 is MNHNS and CDR2 is SASEGT in the germline V gene. The CDR3 bases are TGTGCCAGCAGTGAAGCGCTCAGAAAGGGATTTGGCAATGAGCAGTTCTTC. Amino acid sequence: CASSEALRKGFGNEQFF.

This clone was picked up a small number of times. The gene calls are TRBV6-1 and TRBJ1-5; 9 bases align to TRBD1. The trim removed 4 bases at V and 2 bases at J, leaving 6 bases unmatched. Germline CDR1 reads MNHNS; CDR2 reads SASEGT. There are 16 residues in the CDR3. The CDR3 DNA follows: TGTGCCAGCAGTGCTGGGACAGGGATGGGCAATCAGCCCCAGCATTTT. Translated: CASSAGTGMGNQPQHF.

This clone turned up a few times. The chain recombines TRBV10-3 with TRBJ2-1; 8 bases agree with TRBD2. The V segment lost 6 bases and the J segment 7 bases; nucleotides outside the gene matches: 11. The germline V gene has CDR1 ENHRY and CDR2 SYGVKD. The CDR3 is 15 amino acids. The CDR3 nucleotides read TGTGCCATCAGAGCTCTCGCGGGAGGTGGGAATGAGCAGTTCTTC. It is translated as CAIRALAGGGNEQFF.

This chain connects TRBV30 to TRBJ1-2; the match to TRBD1 covers 9 bases. Germline CDR1 and CDR2: GTSNPN and SVGIG (reference sequence). The length of the CDR3 is 15 residues. Unmatched junction bases numbered 5, after V lost 2 bases and J lost 1 base. CDR3 sequence (DNA): TGTGCCTGGAGTAGCGGGACAGGGAATAACTATGGCTACACCTTC. Amino acids: CAWSSGTGNNYGYTF.

This clone was observed a handful of times. This sequence joins TRBV2 and TRBJ2-7; tentative D call: TRBD1 (5 bases). Germline V lookup: CDR1 SNHLY, CDR2 FYNNEI. The V gene lost 8 bases and the J gene lost 5 bases, with 10 bases spanning the gap. The CDR3 runs 11 residues. As DNA, the CDR3 is TGTGCCAGCCATTGGGGCCACGAGCAGTACTTC. Protein product: CASHWGHEQYF.

This chain joins TRBV9 and TRBJ2-5; 11 positions match TRBD1. V lost 3 bases and J lost 5; bases outside the gene matches: 0. CDR3 length: 13 amino acids. Germline values: CDR1 SGDLS, CDR2 YYNGEE. The CDR3 nucleotides read TGTGCCAGCAGCGGGACAGGGGGCGAGACCCAGTACTTC. Translation: CASSGTGGETQYF.

This clone was detected many times. This may stem from a read error, because a much larger clone lies one nucleotide away. The J gene is TRBJ2-2, the V gene TRBV30; D remains ambiguous. Per the germline V gene, CDR1 is GTSNPN and CDR2 is SVGIG (reference sequence). The CDR3 length is 13 residues. The CDR3 bases are TGTACCTGGAGTGTCGGAGTGACCGGGGAGCTGTTTTTT. Its translation is CTWSVGVTGELFF.

The J gene is TRBJ2-7, the V gene TRBV7-2, with 9 bases lining up with TRBD2. Trimming cost V 5 bases and J 3 bases; bases outside gene matches: 8. This CDR3 region has 15 residues. Germline values: CDR1 SGHTA, CDR2 FQGNSA. The CDR3 DNA reads as TGTGCCAGCAGCGACTTAGCGGGAGACGTCTACGAGCAGTACTTC. Its protein product is CASSDLAGDVYEQYF.

The gene calls are TRBV11-3 and TRBJ2-1; perhaps TRBD1 as D (6 bases). This CDR3 region has 14 residues. With 3 bases removed from V and 10 bases from J, the gap between germline ends came to 16 bases. The germline gives CDR1 SGHNT, CDR2 YENEEA. CDR3 loop: CASSFGGQTNEQFF. Written as DNA, the CDR3 is TGTGCCAGCAGCTTTGGCGGACAGACCAACGAGCAGTTCTTC.

This clone appeared a single time. V and J are TRBV20-1 and TRBJ1-5; TRBD1 is a possible D gene (5 bases). Trimming shortened V by 1 base and J by 1 base, and 5 bases separated the two germline ends. Germline V gives CDR1 DFQATT, CDR2 SNEGSKA (reference sequence). The CDR3 totals 13 residues. CDR3 sequence reads: CSARGDSNQPQHF. The CDR3 DNA sequence: TGCAGTGCTAGAGGGGACAGCAATCAGCCCCAGCATTTT.

The genes are TRBV28 and TRBJ2-7; 8 bases agree with TRBD1. Losses at the gene ends were 5 bases for V and 3 bases for J; bases not matched to a gene: 0. This CDR3 contains 12 residues. From germline, CDR1 is MDHEN and CDR2 SYDVKM. The CDR3 DNA sequence: TGTGCCAGCAGTGACAGGGGCTACGAGCAGTACTTC. Amino acids: CASSDRGYEQYF.

This clone was found many times. The chain employs TRBV5-4 and TRBJ2-4, with 9 bases aligning to TRBD1. Germline CDR1 and CDR2: SGHNT and YYREEE (reference sequence). V lost 4 bases to trimming and J lost 0 bases; unmatched junction nucleotides: 5. The CDR3 consists of 16 residues. CDR3 coding DNA: TGTGCCAGCAGCCCGGACAGGGGAGAAGCCAAAAACATTCAGTACTTC. This gives the protein CASSPDRGEAKNIQYF.

The V and J genes are TRBV28 and TRBJ1-1; D is unresolved. CDR1 and CDR2 from the germline V gene are MDHEN and SYDVKM. The CDR3 is 13 residues long. Deletions cut 3 bases from V and 0 bases from J, with 5 bases between. The CDR3 here is CASSLAMNTEAFF. In DNA, the CDR3 is TGTGCCAGCAGTTTGGCCATGAACACTGAAGCTTTCTTT. Together with reference TRBV28 and TRBJ1-1, the CDR3 gives the full variable domain: DVKVTQSSRYLVKRTGEKVFLECVQDMDHENMFWYRQDPGLGLRLIYFSYDVKMKEKGDIPEGYSVSREKKERFSLILESASTNQTSMYLCASSLAMNTEAFFGQGTRLTVV.

Comments on this clone: The junction departs from the called germline gene at one end, perhaps through a read error. CDR3 sequence reads: CASGENSLRANSGTSYEQYF. The CDR3 bases are TGTGCCAGCGGTGAAAACAGCCTCCGGGCAAATAGCGGGACCTCCTACGAGCAGTACTTC. The chain employs TRBV2 and TRBJ2-7; TRBD2 agrees at 8 bases. The V gene's germline CDR1 is SNHLY and CDR2 FYNNEI. This CDR3 is built from 20 residues.

This clone turned up a few times. The chain recombines TRBV19 with TRBJ2-7, with 7 bases fitting TRBD1. V lost 5 bases to trimming and J lost 2 bases; unmatched junction nucleotides: 12. Germline CDR1 and CDR2: LNHDA and SQIVND (reference sequence). This CDR3 comprises 16 residues. As DNA, the CDR3 is TGTGCCAGTAGTTGGGACAGCGAAACCGGGCCCTACGAGCAGTACTTC. It translates to CASSWDSETGPYEQYF. Full variable domain (missing parts from reference TRBV19 and TRBJ2-7): DGGITQSPKYLFRKEGQNVTLSCEQNLNHDAMYWYRQDPGQGLRLIYYSQIVNDFQKGDIAEGYSVSREKKESFPLTVTSAQKNPTAFYLCASSWDSETGPYEQYFGPGTRLTVT.

The table lists this clone with many counts. The chain couples TRBV7-2 to TRBJ2-5; 7 bases are a match to TRBD2. The CDR3 runs to 15 residues. Germline trimming cut 2 bases from V and 5 bases from J; bases unmatched to any gene: 8. Germline V gene lookup returns CDR1 SGHTA and CDR2 FQGNSA. CDR3 coding DNA: TGTGCCAGCAGCTTAAGTGGAGCGGGGAGTGAGACCCAGTACTTC. Amino acid sequence: CASSLSGAGSETQYF.

V usage is TRBV5-1 and J usage is TRBJ2-1; D not certain. Germline CDR1 SGHRS, CDR2 YFSETQ. Trimming took off 2 bases at V and 0 bases at J, with 9 bases between the two ends. The CDR3 extends over 15 amino acids. CDR3: CASSLSASSYNEQFF. In DNA, the CDR3 is TGCGCCAGCAGCTTATCCGCCTCCTCCTACAATGAGCAGTTCTTC.

J is TRBJ1-5 and V is TRBV6-2 or TRBV6-3; D not certain. Germline V lookup: CDR1 MNHEY, CDR2 SVGEGT. The V and J ends lost 7 bases and 4 bases respectively, with 14 bases between them. CDR3 length: 14 residues. In DNA, the CDR3 is TGTGCCAGCACCAAGGACGGTGCTAATCAGCCCCAGCATTTT. Residues: CASTKDGANQPQHF.